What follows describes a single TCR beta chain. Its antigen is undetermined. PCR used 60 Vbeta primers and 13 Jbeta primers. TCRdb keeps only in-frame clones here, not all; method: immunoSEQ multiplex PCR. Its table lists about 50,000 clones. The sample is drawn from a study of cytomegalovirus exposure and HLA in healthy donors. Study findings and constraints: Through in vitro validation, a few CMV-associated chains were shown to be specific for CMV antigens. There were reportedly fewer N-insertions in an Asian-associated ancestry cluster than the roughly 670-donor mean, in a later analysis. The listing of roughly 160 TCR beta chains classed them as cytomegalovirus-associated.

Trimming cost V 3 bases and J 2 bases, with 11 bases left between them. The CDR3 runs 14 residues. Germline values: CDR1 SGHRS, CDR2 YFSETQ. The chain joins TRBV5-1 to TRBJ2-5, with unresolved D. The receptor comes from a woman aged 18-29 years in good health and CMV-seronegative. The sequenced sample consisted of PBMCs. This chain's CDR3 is CASSYQRKQETQYF. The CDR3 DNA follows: TGCGCCAGCAGCTACCAGCGTAAACAAGAGACCCAGTACTTC.